This paragraph reports one T cell receptor (beta chain). Clones were sequenced by immunoSEQ multiplex PCR, and TCRdb holds only the in-frame ones, with some missing. The sample lists some 120,000 clones; about 90% were seen once. V shed 0 bases, J shed 4 bases, and the junction held 6 bases outside the gene matches. The CDR3 contains 18 residues. Looked up from germline, CDR1 is LGHDT and CDR2 is YNNKEL (reference sequence). The sample is drawn from a study of control samples from healthy donors and cancer patients. The genes are TRBV3-1 (or the pseudogene TRBV3-2) and TRBJ2-1; 13 bases align to TRBD2. Sequencing input: blood. The origin of this receptor is a man aged 55 to 70 in good health. CDR3 sequence reads: CASSQDLGTSGVYNEQFF. CDR3 nucleotide sequence: TGTGCCAGCAGCCAAGATCTTGGGACTAGCGGGGTTTACAATGAGCAGTTCTTC.